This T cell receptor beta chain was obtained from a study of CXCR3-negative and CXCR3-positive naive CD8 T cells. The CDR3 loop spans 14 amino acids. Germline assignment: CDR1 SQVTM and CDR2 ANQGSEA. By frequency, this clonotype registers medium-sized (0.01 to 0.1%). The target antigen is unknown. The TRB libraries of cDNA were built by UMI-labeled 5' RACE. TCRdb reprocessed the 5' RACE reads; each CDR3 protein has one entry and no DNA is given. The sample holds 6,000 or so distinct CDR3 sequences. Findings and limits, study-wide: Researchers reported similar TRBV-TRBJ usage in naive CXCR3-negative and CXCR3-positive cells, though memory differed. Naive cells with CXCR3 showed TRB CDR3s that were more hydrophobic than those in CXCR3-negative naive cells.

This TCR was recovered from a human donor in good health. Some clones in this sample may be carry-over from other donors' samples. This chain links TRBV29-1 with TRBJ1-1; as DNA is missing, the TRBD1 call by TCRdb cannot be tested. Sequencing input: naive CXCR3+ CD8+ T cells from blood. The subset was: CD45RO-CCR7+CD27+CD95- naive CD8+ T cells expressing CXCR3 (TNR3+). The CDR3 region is CSVTNPGRGAEAFF.